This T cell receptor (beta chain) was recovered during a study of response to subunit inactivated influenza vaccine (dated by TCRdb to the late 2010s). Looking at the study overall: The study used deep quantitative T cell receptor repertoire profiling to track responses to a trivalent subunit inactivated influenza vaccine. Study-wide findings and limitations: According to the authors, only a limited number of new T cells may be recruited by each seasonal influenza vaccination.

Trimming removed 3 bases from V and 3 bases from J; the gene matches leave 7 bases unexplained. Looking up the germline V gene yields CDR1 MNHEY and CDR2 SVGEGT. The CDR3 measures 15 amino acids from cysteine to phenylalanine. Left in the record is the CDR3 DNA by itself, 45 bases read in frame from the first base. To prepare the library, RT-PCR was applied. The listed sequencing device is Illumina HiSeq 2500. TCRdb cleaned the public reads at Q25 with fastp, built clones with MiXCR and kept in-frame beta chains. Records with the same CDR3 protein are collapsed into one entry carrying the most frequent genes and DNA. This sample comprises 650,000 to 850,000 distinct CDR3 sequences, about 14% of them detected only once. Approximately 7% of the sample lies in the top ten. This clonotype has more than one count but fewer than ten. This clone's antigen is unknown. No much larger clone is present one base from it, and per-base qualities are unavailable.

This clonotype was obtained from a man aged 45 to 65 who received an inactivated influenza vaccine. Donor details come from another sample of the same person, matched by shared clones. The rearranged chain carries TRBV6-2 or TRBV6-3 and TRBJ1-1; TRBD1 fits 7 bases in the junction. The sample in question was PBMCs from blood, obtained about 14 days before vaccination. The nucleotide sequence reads TGTGCCAGCAGTTATAATAGGGGGCGAGACACTGAAGCTTTCTTT. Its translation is CASSYNRGRDTEAFF.